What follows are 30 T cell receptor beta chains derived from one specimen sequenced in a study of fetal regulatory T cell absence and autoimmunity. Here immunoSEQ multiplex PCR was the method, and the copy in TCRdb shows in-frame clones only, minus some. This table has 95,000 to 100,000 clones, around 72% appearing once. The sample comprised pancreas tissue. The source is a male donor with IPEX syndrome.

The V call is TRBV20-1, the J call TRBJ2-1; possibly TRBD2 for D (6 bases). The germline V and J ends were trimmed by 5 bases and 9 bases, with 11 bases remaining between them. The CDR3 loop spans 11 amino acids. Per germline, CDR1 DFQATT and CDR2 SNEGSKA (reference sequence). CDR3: CSARGYVEQFF. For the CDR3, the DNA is TGCAGTGCTCGGGGGTACGTTGAGCAGTTCTTC.

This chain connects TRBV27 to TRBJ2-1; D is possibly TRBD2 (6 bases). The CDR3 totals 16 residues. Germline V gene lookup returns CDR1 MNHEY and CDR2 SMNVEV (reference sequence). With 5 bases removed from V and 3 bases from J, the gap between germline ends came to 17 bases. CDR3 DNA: TGTGCCAGCAGTGGGGGACTCCCGGATTACTACAATGAGCAGTTCTTC. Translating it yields CASSGGLPDYYNEQFF.

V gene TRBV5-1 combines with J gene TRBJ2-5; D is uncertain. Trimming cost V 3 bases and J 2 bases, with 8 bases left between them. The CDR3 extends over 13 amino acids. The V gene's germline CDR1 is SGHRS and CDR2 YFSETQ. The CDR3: CASSSGRQETQYF. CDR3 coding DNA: TGCGCCAGCAGCTCCGGGCGGCAAGAGACCCAGTACTTC. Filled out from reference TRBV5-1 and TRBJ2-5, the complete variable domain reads KAGVTQTPRYLIKTRGQQVTLSCSPISGHRSVSWYQQTPGQGLQFLFEYFSETQRNKGNFPGRFSGRQFSNSRSEMNVSTLELGDSALYLCASSSGRQETQYFGPGTRLLVL.

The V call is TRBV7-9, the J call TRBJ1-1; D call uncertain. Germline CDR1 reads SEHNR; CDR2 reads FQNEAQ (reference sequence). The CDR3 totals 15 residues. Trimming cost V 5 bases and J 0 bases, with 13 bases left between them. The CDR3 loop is CASSTRTGMNTEAFF. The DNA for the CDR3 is TGTGCCAGCAGCACGCGGACGGGTATGAACACTGAAGCTTTCTTT. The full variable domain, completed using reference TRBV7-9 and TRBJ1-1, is DTGVSQNPRHKITKRGQNVTFRCDPISEHNRLYWYRQTLGQGPEFLTYFQNEAQLEKSRLLSDRFSAERPKGSFSTLEIQRTEQGDSAMYLCASSTRTGMNTEAFFGQGTRLTVV.

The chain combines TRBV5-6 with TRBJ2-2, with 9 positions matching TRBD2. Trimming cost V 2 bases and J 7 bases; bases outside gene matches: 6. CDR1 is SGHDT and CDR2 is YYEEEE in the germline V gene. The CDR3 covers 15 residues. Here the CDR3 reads CASSFLAGEGGELFF. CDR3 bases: TGTGCCAGCAGCTTCTTAGCGGGAGAGGGCGGGGAGCTGTTTTTT.

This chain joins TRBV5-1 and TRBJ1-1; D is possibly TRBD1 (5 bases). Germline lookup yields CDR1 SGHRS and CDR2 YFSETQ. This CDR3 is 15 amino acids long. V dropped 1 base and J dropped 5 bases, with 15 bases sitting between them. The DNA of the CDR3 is TGCGCCAGCAGCTTGCGTGTCCCAGGGAGGACTGAAGCTTTCTTT. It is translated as CASSLRVPGRTEAFF.

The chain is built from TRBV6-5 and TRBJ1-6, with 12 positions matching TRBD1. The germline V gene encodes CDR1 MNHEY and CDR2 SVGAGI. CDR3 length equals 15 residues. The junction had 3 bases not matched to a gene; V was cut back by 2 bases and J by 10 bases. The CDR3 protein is CASSYGTGGGSPLHF. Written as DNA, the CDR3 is TGTGCCAGCAGTTACGGGACAGGGGGCGGGTCACCCCTCCACTTT.

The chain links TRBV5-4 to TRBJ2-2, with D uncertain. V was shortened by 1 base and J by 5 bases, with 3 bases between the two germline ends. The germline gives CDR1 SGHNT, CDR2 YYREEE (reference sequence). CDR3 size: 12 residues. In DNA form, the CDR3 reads TGTGCCAGCAGCTTGCTTACCGGGGAGCTGTTTTTT. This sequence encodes CASSLLTGELFF.

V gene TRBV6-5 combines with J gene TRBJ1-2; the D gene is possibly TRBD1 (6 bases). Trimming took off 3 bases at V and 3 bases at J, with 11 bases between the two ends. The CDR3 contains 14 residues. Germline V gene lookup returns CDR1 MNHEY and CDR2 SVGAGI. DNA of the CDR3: TGTGCCAGCAGTTATCTGGGGGGCGACTATGGCTACACCTTC. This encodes CASSYLGGDYGYTF.

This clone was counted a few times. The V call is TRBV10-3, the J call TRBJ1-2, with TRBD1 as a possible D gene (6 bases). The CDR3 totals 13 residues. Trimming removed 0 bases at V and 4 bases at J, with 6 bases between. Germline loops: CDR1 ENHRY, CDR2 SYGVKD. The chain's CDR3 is CAISESGGYGYTF. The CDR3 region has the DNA TGTGCCATCAGTGAGTCAGGGGGCTATGGCTACACCTTC.

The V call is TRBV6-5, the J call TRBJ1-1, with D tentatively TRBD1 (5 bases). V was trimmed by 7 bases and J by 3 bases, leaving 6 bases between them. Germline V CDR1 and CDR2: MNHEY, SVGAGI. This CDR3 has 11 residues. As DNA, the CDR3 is TGTGCCAGCACCAGGGACACTGAAGCTTTCTTT. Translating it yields CASTRDTEAFF.

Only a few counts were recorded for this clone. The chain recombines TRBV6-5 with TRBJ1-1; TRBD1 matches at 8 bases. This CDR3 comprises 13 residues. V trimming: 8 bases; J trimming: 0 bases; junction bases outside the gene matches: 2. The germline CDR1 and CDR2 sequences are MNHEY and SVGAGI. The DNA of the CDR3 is TGTGCCAGCGGGGACAGGATGAACACTGAAGCTTTCTTT. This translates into CASGDRMNTEAFF.

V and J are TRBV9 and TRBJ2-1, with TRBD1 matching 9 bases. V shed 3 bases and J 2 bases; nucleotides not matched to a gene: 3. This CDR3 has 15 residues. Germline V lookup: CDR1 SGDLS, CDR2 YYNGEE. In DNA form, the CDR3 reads TGTGCCAGCAGCGATAACAGGGGGCCCTACAATGAGCAGTTCTTC. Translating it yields CASSDNRGPYNEQFF. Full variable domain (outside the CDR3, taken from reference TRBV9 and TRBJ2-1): DSGVTQTPKHLITATGQRVTLRCSPRSGDLSVYWYQQSLDQGLQFLIQYYNGEERAKGNILERFSAQQFPDLHSELNLSSLELGDSALYFCASSDNRGPYNEQFFGPGTRLTVL.

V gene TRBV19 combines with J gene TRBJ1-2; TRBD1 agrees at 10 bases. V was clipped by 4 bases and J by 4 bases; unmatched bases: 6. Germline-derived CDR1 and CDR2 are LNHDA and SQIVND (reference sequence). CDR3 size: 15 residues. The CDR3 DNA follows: TGTGCCAGTAGTACCCCGACAGGGGGCGTCTATGGCTACACCTTC. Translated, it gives CASSTPTGGVYGYTF.

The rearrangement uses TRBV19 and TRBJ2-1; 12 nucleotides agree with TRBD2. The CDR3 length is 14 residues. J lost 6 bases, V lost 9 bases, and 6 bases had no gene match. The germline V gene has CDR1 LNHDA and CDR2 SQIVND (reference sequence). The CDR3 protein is CASSGGLAGNEQFF. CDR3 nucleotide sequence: TGTGCCAGCTCGGGGGGACTAGCGGGCAATGAGCAGTTCTTC.

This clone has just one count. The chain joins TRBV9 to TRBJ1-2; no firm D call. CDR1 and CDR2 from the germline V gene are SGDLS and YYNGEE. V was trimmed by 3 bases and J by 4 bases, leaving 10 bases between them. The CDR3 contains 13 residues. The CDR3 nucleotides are TGTGCCAGCAGCGGTCGACGGAGCTATGGCTACACCTTC. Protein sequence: CASSGRRSYGYTF. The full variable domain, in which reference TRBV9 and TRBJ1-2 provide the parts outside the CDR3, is DSGVTQTPKHLITATGQRVTLRCSPRSGDLSVYWYQQSLDQGLQFLIQYYNGEERAKGNILERFSAQQFPDLHSELNLSSLELGDSALYFCASSGRRSYGYTFGSGTRLTVV.

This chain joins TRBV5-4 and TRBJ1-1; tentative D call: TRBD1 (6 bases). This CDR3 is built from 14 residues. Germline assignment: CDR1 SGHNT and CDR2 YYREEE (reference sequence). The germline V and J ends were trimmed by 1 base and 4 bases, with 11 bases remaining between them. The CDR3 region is CASSLWGAGTEAFF. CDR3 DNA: TGTGCCAGCAGCTTGTGGGGGGCGGGCACTGAAGCTTTCTTT. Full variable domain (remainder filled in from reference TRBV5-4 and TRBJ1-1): ETGVTQSPTHLIKTRGQQVTLRCSSQSGHNTVSWYQQALGQGPQFIFQYYREEENGRGNFPPRFSGLQFPNYSSELNVNALELDDSALYLCASSLWGAGTEAFFGQGTRLTVV.

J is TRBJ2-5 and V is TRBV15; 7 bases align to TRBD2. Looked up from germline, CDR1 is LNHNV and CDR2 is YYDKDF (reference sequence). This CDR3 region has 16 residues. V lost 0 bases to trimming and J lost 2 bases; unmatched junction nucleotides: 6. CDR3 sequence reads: CATSRDRSGVQETQYF. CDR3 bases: TGTGCCACCAGCAGAGATCGGAGCGGGGTACAAGAGACCCAGTACTTC.

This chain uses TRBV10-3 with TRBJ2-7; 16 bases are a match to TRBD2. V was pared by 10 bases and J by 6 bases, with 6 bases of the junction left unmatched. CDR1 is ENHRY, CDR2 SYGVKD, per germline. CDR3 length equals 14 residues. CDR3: CATGGLAGGGEQYF. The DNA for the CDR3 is TGTGCCACCGGGGGACTAGCGGGAGGGGGCGAGCAGTACTTC.

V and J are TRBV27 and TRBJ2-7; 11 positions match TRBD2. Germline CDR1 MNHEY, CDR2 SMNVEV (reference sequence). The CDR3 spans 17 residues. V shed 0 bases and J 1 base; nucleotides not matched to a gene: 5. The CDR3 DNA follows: TGTGCCAGCAGTTTATCCCCTGGGACTAGCGGATCCTACGAGCAGTACTTC. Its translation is CASSLSPGTSGSYEQYF.

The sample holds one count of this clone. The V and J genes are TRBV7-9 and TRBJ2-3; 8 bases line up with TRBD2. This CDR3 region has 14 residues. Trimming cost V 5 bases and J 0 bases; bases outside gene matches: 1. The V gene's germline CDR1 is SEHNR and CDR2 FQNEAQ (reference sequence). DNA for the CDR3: TGTGCCAGCAGCCAGCGGGGGAGCACAGATACGCAGTATTTT. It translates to CASSQRGSTDTQYF.

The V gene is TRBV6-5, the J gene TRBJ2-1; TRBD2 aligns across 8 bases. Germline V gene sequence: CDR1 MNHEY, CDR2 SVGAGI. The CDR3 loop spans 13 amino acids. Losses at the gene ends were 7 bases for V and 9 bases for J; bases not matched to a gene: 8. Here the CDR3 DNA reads TGTGCCAGCACTCCCGGGGGGGATAGTGAGCAGTTCTTC. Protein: CASTPGGDSEQFF.

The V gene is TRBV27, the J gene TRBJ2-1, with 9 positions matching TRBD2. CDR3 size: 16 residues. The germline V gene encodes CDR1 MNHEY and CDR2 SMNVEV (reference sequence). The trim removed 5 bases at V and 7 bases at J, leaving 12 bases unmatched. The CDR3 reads CASSPPTAGGPNEQFF. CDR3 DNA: TGTGCCAGCAGTCCCCCTACGGCGGGAGGGCCAAATGAGCAGTTCTTC.

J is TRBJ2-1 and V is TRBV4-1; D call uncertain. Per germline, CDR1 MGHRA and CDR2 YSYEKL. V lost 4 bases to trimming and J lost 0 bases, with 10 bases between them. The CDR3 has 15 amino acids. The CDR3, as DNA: TGCGCCAGCAGCCTTGTACCAAGCTCCTACAATGAGCAGTTCTTC. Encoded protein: CASSLVPSSYNEQFF.

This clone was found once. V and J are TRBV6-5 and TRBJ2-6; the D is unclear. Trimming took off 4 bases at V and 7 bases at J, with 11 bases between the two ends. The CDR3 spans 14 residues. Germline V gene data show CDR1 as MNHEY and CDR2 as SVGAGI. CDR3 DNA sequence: TGTGCCAGCAGTTGGCAGCCCCACGCCAACGTCCTGACTTTC. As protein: CASSWQPHANVLTF.

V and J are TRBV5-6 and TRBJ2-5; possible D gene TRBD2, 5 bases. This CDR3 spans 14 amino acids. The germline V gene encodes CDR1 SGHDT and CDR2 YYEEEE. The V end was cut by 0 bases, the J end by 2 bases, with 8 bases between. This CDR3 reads CASSLEPGQETQYF. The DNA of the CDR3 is TGTGCCAGCAGCTTGGAACCGGGGCAAGAGACCCAGTACTTC.

This CDR3 is CASSVWDSPGNTIYF. The CDR3 nucleotides are TGTGCCAGCAGCGTCTGGGACAGCCCTGGAAACACCATATATTTT. This sequence joins TRBV11-2 and TRBJ1-3; 7 bases are shared with TRBD1. The CDR3 sequence is 15 residues long. Trimming at V came to 5 bases and at J to 2 bases, leaving 6 bases not matched to a gene. CDR1 SGHAT and CDR2 FQNNGV come from the germline V gene.

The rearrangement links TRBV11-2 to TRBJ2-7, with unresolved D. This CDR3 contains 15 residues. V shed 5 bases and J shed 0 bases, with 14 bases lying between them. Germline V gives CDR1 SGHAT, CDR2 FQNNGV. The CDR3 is CASSPTDGHSYEQYF. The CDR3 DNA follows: TGTGCCAGCAGCCCAACGGACGGGCACTCCTACGAGCAGTACTTC.

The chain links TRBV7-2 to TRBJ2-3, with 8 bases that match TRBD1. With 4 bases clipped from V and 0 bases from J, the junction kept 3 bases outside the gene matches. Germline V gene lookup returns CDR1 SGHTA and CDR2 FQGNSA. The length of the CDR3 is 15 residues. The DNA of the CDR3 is TGTGCCAGCAGCTCAGGGGGCGCTAGCACAGATACGCAGTATTTT. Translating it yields CASSSGGASTDTQYF.

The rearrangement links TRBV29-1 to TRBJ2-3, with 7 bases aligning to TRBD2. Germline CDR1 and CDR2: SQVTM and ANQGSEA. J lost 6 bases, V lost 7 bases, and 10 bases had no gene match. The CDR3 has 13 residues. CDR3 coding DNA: TGCAGCGCCGAGGGCGGGGGTTTGGATACGCAGTATTTT. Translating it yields CSAEGGGLDTQYF.